Listed here are 9 T cell receptor beta chains from one sample, sequenced in a study of T cell responses to AZD1222 COVID-19 vaccine. Assay used: immunoSEQ multiplex PCR; TCRdb lists only in-frame clones, some missing. Of over 100,000 clones in the sample, more than 70% were seen once. Sequences were derived from peripheral blood, sampled 28 days after the second AZD1222 dose. The origin of the receptors is an adult who received the AZD1222 COVID-19 vaccine.

This clone was seen once. The chain joins TRBV24-1 to TRBJ2-3; D gene uncertain. The CDR3 spans 13 residues. Germline V gene data show CDR1 as KGHDR and CDR2 as SFDVKD. V dropped 9 bases and J dropped 6 bases, with 15 bases sitting between them. The CDR3 reads CATGSPLGDTQYF. CDR3 nucleotide sequence: TGTGCCACCGGATCCCCCCTGGGTGATACGCAGTATTTT.

This clone appeared a few times. This rearrangement joins TRBV4-3 to TRBJ2-7; the D is unclear. This CDR3 is 13 amino acids long. Germline V lookup: CDR1 LGHNA, CDR2 YSLEER. V was clipped by 0 bases and J by 4 bases, with 7 bases between them. CDR3 sequence: CASSQDIRYEQYF. CDR3 bases: TGCGCCAGCAGCCAAGATATCCGGTACGAGCAGTACTTC.

This clone was counted only a few times. The chain uses TRBV7-9 and TRBJ1-1; the D gene is possibly TRBD1 (6 bases). CDR1 is SEHNR, CDR2 FQNEAQ, per germline (reference sequence). The length of the CDR3 is 15 residues. The V end lost 5 bases, the J end lost 0 bases, and 13 bases lay between the germline ends. Written as DNA, the CDR3 is TGTGCCAGCAGCCTATTGGGGGGCATGAACACTGAAGCTTTCTTT. As protein: CASSLLGGMNTEAFF.

The chain couples TRBV7-9 to TRBJ2-2; perhaps D is TRBD1 or TRBD2 (5 bases each). This CDR3 is 16 amino acids long. Deletions cut 4 bases from V and 0 bases from J, with 12 bases between. The V gene's germline CDR1 is SEHNR and CDR2 FQNEAQ (reference sequence). CDR3 nucleotide sequence: TGTGCCAGCAGCTCGAGGGGTGGTGCGAACACCGGGGAGCTGTTTTTT. Protein sequence: CASSSRGGANTGELFF.

The DNA of the CDR3 is TGTGCCAGTAGTAGCCACGGGGCCTCTGGGGCCAACGTCCTGACTTTC. Its protein is CASSSHGASGANVLTF. This chain links TRBV19 with TRBJ2-6; the D gene could be TRBD1 or TRBD2 (5 bases each). V was shortened by 4 bases and J by 0 bases, with 10 bases between the two germline ends. CDR1 and CDR2 (germline): LNHDA, SQIVND (reference sequence). The CDR3 sequence is 16 residues long.

V usage is TRBV6-5 and J usage is TRBJ2-7; the match to TRBD2 covers 11 bases. Germline-derived CDR1 and CDR2 are MNHEY and SVGAGI. The CDR3 is 13 amino acids. Germline trimming cut 9 bases from V and 6 bases from J; bases unmatched to any gene: 7. The CDR3 bases are TGTGCCAGTCGACTAGCGGGGATTGGCGAGCAGTACTTC. Residues: CASRLAGIGEQYF.

The chain has TRBV30 and TRBJ2-7; TRBD2 agrees at 12 bases. The length of the CDR3 is 14 residues. The V gene's germline CDR1 is GTSNPN and CDR2 SVGIG (reference sequence). Trimming took 4 bases from V and 0 from J; bases not matched to a gene: 1. CDR3 amino acids: CAWTTSGGSYEQYF. The CDR3 nucleotides read TGTGCCTGGACGACTAGCGGGGGCTCCTACGAGCAGTACTTC.

The CDR3 nucleotides are TGTGCCTGGAATGGAGGGGGCGCGTTCGATTTCTTT. Translating gives CAWNGGGAFDFF. The V and J genes are TRBV30 and TRBJ1-1, with 7 bases aligning to TRBD1. Germline values: CDR1 GTSNPN, CDR2 SVGIG (reference sequence). The CDR3 is made up of 12 amino acids. V dropped 4 bases and J dropped 13; count of bases not matched to a gene: 12.

The chain combines TRBV24-1 with TRBJ2-1; D gene unclear. The CDR3 extends over 12 amino acids. The V gene's germline CDR1 is KGHDR and CDR2 SFDVKD. V was cut by 3 bases and J by 6 bases, with 5 bases left in between. The CDR3: CATSDVVNEQFF. Written as DNA, the CDR3 is TGTGCCACCAGTGATGTGGTCAATGAGCAGTTCTTC.